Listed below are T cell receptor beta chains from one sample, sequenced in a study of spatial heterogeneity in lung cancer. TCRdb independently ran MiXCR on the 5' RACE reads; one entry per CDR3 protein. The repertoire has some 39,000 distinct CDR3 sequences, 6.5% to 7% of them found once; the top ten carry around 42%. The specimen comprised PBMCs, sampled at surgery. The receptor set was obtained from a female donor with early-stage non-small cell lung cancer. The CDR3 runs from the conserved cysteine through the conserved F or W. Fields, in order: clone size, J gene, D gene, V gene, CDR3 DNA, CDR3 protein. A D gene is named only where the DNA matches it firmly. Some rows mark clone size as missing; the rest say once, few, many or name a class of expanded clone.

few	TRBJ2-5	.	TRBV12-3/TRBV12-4	TGTGCCAGCACCTGGGATGCGCGAGAGACCCAGTACTTC	CASTWDARETQYF
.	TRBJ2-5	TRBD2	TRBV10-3	TGTGCCATCAAACCAGCGGGGGGCGTGGAGACCCAGTACTTC	CAIKPAGGVETQYF
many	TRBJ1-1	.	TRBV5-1	TGCGCCAGCAGCTTGGTGGGGGCCTCGGGGGCTGAAGCTTTCTTT	CASSLVGASGAEAFF
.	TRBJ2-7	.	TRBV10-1	TGCGCCAGCAGCTCCCGGGGGAAAAACCCCTACGAGCAGTACTTC	CASSSRGKNPYEQYF
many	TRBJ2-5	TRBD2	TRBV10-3	TGTGCCATTGCGCGGGGGGGCCAAGGCGGAGAGACCCAGTACTTC	CAIARGGQGGETQYF
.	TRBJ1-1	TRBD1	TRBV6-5	TGTGCCAGCGGACGCGGTAGGACAGGAAGGTTAACTGAAGCTTTCTTT	CASGRGRTGRLTEAFF
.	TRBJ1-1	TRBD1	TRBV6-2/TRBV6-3	TGTGCCAGCAGTAACAGGGGGGAAGCTTTCTTT	CASSNRGEAFF
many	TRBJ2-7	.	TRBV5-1	TGCGCCAGCAGCTTGCAGGTCCCCTACGAGCAGTACTTC	CASSLQVPYEQYF
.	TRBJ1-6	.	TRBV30	TGTGCCTGGAGTCGGACCTCAGGGTCACCCCTCCACTTT	CAWSRTSGSPLHF
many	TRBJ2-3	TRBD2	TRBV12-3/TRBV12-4	TGTGCCAGCAGTAGTCCCCAGGGTCTAGCGGGGGTCACAGATACGCAGTATTTT	CASSSPQGLAGVTDTQYF
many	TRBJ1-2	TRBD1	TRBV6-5	TGTGCCAGCACCACAGGGGGGGACGGCTACACCTTC	CASTTGGDGYTF